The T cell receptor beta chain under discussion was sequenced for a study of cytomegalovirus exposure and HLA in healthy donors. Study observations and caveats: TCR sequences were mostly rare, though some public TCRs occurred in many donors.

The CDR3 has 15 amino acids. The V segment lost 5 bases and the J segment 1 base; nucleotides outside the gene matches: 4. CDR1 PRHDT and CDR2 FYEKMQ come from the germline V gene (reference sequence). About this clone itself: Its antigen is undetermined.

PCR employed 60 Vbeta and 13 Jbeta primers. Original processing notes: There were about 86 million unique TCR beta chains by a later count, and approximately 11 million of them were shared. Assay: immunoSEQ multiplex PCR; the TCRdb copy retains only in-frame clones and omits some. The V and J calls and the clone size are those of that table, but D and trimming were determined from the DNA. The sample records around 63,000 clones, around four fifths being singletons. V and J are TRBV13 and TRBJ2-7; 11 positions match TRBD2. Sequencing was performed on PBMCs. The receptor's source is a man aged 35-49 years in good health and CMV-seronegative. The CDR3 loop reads CASSLTSGSSYEQYF. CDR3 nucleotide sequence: TGTGCCAGCAGCCTCACTAGCGGGAGTTCCTACGAGCAGTACTTC.